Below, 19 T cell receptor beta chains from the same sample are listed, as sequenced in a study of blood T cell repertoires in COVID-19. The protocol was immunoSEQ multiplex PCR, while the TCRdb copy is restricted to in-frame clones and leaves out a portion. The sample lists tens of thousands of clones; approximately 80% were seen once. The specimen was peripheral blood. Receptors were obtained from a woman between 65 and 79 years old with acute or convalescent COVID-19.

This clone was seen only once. CDR3 in amino acids: CASSPGTSGEEETQYF. CDR3 DNA sequence: TGTGCCAGCAGTCCCGGGACTAGCGGGGAGGAAGAGACCCAGTACTTC. The chain recombines TRBV6-2 or TRBV6-3 with TRBJ2-5, with 13 bases aligning to TRBD2. Per germline, CDR1 MNHEY and CDR2 SVGEGT. This CDR3 has 16 residues. With V trimmed by 5 bases and J by 3 bases, 6 bases remained unmatched.

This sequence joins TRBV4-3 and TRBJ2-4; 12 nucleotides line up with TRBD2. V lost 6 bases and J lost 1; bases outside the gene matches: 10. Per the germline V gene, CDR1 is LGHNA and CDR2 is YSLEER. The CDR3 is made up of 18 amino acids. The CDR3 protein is CASSPTSGGSGAKNIQYF. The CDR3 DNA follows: TGCGCCAGCAGTCCGACTAGCGGGGGCTCTGGGGCCAAAAACATTCAGTACTTC.

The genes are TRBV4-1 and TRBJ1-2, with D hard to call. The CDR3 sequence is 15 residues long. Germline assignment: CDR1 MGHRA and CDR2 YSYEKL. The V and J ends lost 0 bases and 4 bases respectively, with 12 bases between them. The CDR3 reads CASSQEVQLSYGYTF. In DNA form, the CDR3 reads TGCGCCAGCAGCCAAGAAGTACAGTTGAGCTATGGCTACACCTTC.

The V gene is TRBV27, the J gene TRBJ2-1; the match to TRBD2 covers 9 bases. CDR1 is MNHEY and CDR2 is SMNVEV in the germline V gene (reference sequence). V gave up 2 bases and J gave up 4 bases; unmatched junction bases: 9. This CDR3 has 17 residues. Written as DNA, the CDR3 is TGTGCCAGCAGTTTAAAGGGAGGGACTAGCAGATACAATGAGCAGTTCTTC. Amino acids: CASSLKGGTSRYNEQFF.

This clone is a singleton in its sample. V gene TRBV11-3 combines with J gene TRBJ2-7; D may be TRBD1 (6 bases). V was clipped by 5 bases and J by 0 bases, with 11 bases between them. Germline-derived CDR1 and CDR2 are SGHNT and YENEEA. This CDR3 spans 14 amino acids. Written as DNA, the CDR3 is TGTGCCAGCAGCCCCCGGGACAACTCCTACGAGCAGTACTTC. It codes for CASSPRDNSYEQYF.

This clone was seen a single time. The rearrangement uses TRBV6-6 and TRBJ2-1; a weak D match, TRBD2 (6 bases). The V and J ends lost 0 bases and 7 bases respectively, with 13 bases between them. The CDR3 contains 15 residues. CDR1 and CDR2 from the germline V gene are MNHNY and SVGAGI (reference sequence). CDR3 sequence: CASSYSAGQNNEQFF. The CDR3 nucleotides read TGTGCCAGCAGTTACTCTGCGGGGCAAAATAATGAGCAGTTCTTC.

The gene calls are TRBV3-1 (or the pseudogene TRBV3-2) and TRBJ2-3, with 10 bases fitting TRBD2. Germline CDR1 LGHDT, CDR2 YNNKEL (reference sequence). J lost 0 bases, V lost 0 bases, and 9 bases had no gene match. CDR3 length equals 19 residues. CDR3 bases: TGTGCCAGCAGCCAAGATTGGGCTAGCGGGGGACCTAGCACAGATACGCAGTATTTT. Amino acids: CASSQDWASGGPSTDTQYF.

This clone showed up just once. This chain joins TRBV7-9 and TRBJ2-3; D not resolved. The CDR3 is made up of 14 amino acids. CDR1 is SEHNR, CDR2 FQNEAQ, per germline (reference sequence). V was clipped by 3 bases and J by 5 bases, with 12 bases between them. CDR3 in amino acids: CASSFEARRDTQYF. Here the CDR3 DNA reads TGTGCCAGCAGCTTTGAGGCGAGGCGAGATACGCAGTATTTT. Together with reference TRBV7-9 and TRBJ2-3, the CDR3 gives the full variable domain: DTGVSQNPRHKITKRGQNVTFRCDPISEHNRLYWYRQTLGQGPEFLTYFQNEAQLEKSRLLSDRFSAERPKGSFSTLEIQRTEQGDSAMYLCASSFEARRDTQYFGPGTRLTVL.

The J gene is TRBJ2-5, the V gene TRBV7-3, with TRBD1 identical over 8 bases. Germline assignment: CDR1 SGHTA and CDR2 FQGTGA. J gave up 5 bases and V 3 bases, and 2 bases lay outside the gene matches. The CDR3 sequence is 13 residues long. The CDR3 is CASSLDREETQYF. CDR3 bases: TGTGCCAGCAGCTTGGACAGGGAGGAGACCCAGTACTTC. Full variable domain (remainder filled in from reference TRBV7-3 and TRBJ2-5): GAGVSQTPSNKVTEKGKYVELRCDPISGHTALYWYRQSLGQGPEFLIYFQGTGAADDSGLPNDRFFAVRPEGSVSTLKIQRTERGDSAVYLCASSLDREETQYFGPGTRLLVL.

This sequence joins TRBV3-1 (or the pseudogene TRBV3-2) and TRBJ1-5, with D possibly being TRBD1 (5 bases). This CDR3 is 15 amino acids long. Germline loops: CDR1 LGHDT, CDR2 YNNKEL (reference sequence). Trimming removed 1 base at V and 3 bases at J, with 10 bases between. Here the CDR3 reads CASSQVWGVNQPQHF. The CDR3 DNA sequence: TGTGCCAGCAGCCAAGTTTGGGGGGTCAATCAGCCCCAGCATTTT.

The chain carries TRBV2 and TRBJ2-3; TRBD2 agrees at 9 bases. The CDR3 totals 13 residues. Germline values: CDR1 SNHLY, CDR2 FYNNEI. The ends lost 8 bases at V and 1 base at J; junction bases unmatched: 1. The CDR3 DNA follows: TGTGCCAGCGCTAGCGGGGGCACAGATACGCAGTATTTT. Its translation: CASASGGTDTQYF.

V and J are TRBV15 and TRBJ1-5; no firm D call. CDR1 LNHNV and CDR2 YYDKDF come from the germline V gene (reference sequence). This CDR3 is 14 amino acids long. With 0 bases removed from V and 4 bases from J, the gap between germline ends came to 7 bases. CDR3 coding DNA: TGTGCCACCAGCAGAGATCCCGAGAATCAGCCCCAGCATTTT. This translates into CATSRDPENQPQHF.

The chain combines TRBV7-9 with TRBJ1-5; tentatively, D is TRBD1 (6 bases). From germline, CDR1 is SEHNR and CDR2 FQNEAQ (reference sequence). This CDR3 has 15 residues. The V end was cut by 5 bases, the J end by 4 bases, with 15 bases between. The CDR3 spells CASSLGDIGNQPQHF. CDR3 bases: TGTGCCAGCAGCCTCGGGGACATTGGGAATCAGCCCCAGCATTTT.

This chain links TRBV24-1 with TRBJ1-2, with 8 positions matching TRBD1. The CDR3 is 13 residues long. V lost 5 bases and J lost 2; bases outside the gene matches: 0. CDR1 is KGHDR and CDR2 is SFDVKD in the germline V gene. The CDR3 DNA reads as TGTGCCACCAGTGGGGACAGGAACTATGGCTACACCTTC. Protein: CATSGDRNYGYTF.

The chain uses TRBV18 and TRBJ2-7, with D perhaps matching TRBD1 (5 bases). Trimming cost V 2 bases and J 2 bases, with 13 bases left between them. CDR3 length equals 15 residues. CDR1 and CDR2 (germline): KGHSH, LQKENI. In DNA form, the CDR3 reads TGTGCCAGCTCACCAAGACAGCTGTTAACCTACGAGCAGTACTTC. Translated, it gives CASSPRQLLTYEQYF.

The CDR3 nucleotides read TGTGCCAGCAGCTCGAGCTCCTATAATTCACCCCTCCACTTT. Translated: CASSSSSYNSPLHF. The chain couples TRBV9 to TRBJ1-6; D is unclear. This CDR3 contains 14 residues. Germline CDR1 and CDR2: SGDLS and YYNGEE. The V end lost 4 bases, the J end lost 0 bases, and 5 bases lay between the germline ends.

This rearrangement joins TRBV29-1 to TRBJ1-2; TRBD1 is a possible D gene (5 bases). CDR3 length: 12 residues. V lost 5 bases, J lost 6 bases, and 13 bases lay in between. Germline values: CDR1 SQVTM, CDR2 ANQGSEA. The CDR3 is CSVPRASHGYTF. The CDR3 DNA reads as TGCAGCGTTCCCAGGGCCTCTCATGGCTACACCTTC.

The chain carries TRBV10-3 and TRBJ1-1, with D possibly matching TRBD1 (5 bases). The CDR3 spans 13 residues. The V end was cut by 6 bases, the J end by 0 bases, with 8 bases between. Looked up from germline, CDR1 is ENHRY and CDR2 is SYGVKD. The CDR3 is CAIRGQVNTEAFF. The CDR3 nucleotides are TGTGCCATCAGGGGGCAGGTGAACACTGAAGCTTTCTTT.

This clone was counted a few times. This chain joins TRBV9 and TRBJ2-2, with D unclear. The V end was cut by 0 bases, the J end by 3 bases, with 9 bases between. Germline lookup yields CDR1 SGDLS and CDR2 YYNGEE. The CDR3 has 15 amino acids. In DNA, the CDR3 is TGTGCCAGCAGCGTAGCGGGTACATACACCGGGGAGCTGTTTTTT. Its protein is CASSVAGTYTGELFF.